This entry is about one T cell receptor (beta chain). Its antigen is as yet unknown. Germline V gene data show CDR1 as SGHRS and CDR2 as YFSETQ. V trimming: 4 bases; J trimming: 6 bases; junction bases outside the gene matches: 7. The CDR3 is 15 residues long. Treatment described: oral pan-JAK inhibitor, 5-10 mg twice daily. From alopecia areata patients, lesional scalp punch biopsies and peripheral blood were collected. From PBMCs, CD4+ and CD8+ T cells were sorted. The sample is drawn from a study of CD8+ T cells in alopecia areata. Study as a whole: Disease severity was quantified as SALT score of affected scalp area. Study results and caveats: Higher clonality than in normal scalp was seen in lesional scalp, especially alopecia totalis/universalis.

The sequencing template was cDNA reverse transcribed from extracted RNA. The table came from immunoSEQ multiplex PCR; TCRdb's copy has only in-frame clones and leaves some out. The sample lists fewer than 250,000 clones, about three fifths occurring once. The sequence came from a human donor with alopecia areata. This material consisted of CD4+ T cells sorted from blood, taken at week 24, from a patient treated with tofacitinib. The J gene is TRBJ1-4, the V gene TRBV5-1; 9 bases are shared with TRBD1. The CDR3, as DNA: TGCGCCAGCAGCCCGGTGGGACAGGGCCATGAAAAACTGTTTTTT. It yields the protein CASSPVGQGHEKLFF. Full variable domain (outside the CDR3, taken from reference TRBV5-1 and TRBJ1-4): KAGVTQTPRYLIKTRGQQVTLSCSPISGHRSVSWYQQTPGQGLQFLFEYFSETQRNKGNFPGRFSGRQFSNSRSEMNVSTLELGDSALYLCASSPVGQGHEKLFFGSGTQLSVL.